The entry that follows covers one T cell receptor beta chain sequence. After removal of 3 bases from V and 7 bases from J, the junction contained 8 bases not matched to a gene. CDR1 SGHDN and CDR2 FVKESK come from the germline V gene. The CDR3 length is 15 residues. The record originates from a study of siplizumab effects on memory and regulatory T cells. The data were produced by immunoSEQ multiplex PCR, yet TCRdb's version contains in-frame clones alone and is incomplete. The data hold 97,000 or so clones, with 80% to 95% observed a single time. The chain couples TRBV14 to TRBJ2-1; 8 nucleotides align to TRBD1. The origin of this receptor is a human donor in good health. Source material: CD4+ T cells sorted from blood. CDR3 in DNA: TGTGCCAGCAGCCAGCGGACAGGGATGTGGAATGAGCAGTTCTTC. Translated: CASSQRTGMWNEQFF.